A single sample gave rise to the 10 T cell receptor beta chains below, sequenced in a study of response to subunit inactivated influenza vaccine. TCRdb redid the calling of the RT-PCR reads with MiXCR, one entry per CDR3 protein. Of around 750,000 distinct CDR3 sequences listed, about 20% were seen once; the top ten hold roughly a tenth. The sample consisted of PBMCs from blood, taken 5 to 6 days after vaccination. The receptors here all came from a man aged 50 to 60 who received an inactivated influenza vaccine.

The genes are TRBV24-1 and TRBJ2-3; tentative D call: TRBD1 (5 bases). This CDR3 region has 13 residues. Trimming shortened V by 4 bases and J by 4 bases, and 8 bases separated the two germline ends. Germline V gives CDR1 KGHDR, CDR2 SFDVKD. The CDR3 spells CATSDAGSDTQYF. Here the CDR3 DNA reads TGTGCCACCAGTGACGCAGGGTCAGATACGCAGTATTTT.

The chain links TRBV29-1 to TRBJ2-1; 13 bases are shared with TRBD2. The ends lost 4 bases at V and 7 bases at J; junction bases unmatched: 4. This CDR3 is built from 14 residues. In germline, CDR1 is SQVTM, CDR2 ANQGSEA. The CDR3 spells CSVVGLAGVNEQFF. The CDR3 DNA reads as TGCAGCGTTGTTGGACTAGCGGGGGTGAATGAGCAGTTCTTC.

This clonotype was counted a few times. The V and J genes are TRBV15 and TRBJ2-7, with D perhaps given as TRBD1 or TRBD2 (5 bases each). The CDR3 loop spans 15 amino acids. Germline V gene sequence: CDR1 LNHNV, CDR2 YYDKDF (reference sequence). Trimming pared 0 bases from V and 3 bases from J, leaving 12 bases between. CDR3: CATSRDRWGYYEQYF. CDR3 in DNA: TGTGCCACCAGCAGAGATCGTTGGGGGTACTACGAGCAGTACTTC.

The rearrangement uses TRBV10-1 and TRBJ2-3; D is unresolved. Trimming shortened V by 0 bases and J by 0 bases, and 10 bases separated the two germline ends. The germline CDR1 and CDR2 sequences are WNHNN and SYGVQD (reference sequence). The CDR3 is 16 amino acids. The CDR3 bases are TGCGCCAGCAGTGAGTCGTGGGGTAGTAGCACAGATACGCAGTATTTT. Amino acid sequence: CASSESWGSSTDTQYF.

This clonotype turned up a few times. The chain has TRBV20-1 and TRBJ2-7, with 8 bases that match TRBD1. With 1 base clipped from V and 0 bases from J, the junction kept 5 bases outside the gene matches. Germline assignment: CDR1 DFQATT and CDR2 SNEGSKA (reference sequence). This CDR3 is built from 15 residues. This chain's CDR3 is CSARGPGQASYEQYF. The CDR3, as DNA: TGCAGTGCTAGAGGGCCGGGACAGGCCTCCTACGAGCAGTACTTC.

This clonotype was counted a few times. The chain couples TRBV7-8 to TRBJ1-5, with 7 bases identical to TRBD1. This CDR3 comprises 14 residues. The V and J ends lost 8 bases and 6 bases, in that order; junction bases with no gene match: 10. From germline, CDR1 is SGHVS and CDR2 FQNEAQ. CDR3 amino acids: CASVSGQEVQPQHF. DNA for the CDR3: TGTGCCAGCGTTAGTGGACAGGAAGTTCAGCCCCAGCATTTT. Using reference TRBV7-8 and TRBJ1-5 for the parts outside the CDR3, the full variable domain is GAGVSQSPRYKVAKRGQDVALRCDPISGHVSLFWYQQALGQGPEFLTYFQNEAQLDKSGLPSDRFFAERPEGSVSTLKIQRTQQEDSAVYLCASVSGQEVQPQHFGDGTRLSIL.

The chain carries TRBV20-1 and TRBJ1-3; D not resolved. CDR1 DFQATT and CDR2 SNEGSKA come from the germline V gene (reference sequence). Trimming left V 0 bases short and J 0 bases short, with 9 bases between. The CDR3 length is 15 residues. CDR3 protein: CSARDTENSGNTIYF. In nucleotides, the CDR3 is TGCAGTGCTAGAGATACAGAAAACTCTGGAAACACCATATATTTT.

V gene TRBV6-5 combines with J gene TRBJ2-7; the D is unclear. CDR1 and CDR2 (germline): MNHEY, SVGAGI. Trimming removed 0 bases from V and 0 bases from J, with 6 bases in between. The CDR3 has 14 amino acids. Here the CDR3 DNA reads TGTGCCAGCAGTTACTCCCGCTTCTCCTACGAGCAGTACTTC. It yields the protein CASSYSRFSYEQYF.

The rearrangement links TRBV30 to TRBJ2-1, with 11 bases identical to TRBD2. CDR3 length: 14 residues. The ends lost 3 bases at V and 8 bases at J; junction bases unmatched: 6. From germline, CDR1 is GTSNPN and CDR2 SVGIG (reference sequence). CDR3 coding DNA: TGTGCCTGGAGGATAGCGGGAGGGCCCCATGAGCAGTTCTTC. Translation gives CAWRIAGGPHEQFF. Filled out from reference TRBV30 and TRBJ2-1, the complete variable domain reads SQTIHQWPATLVQPVGSPLSLECTVEGTSNPNLYWYRQAAGRGLQLLFYSVGIGQISSEVPQNLSASRPQDRQFILSSKKLLLSDSGFYLCAWRIAGGPHEQFFGPGTRLTVL.

This clonotype was observed a few times. In DNA form, the CDR3 reads TGCGCCAGCAGCGGAGGGATTGACTCCTACAATGAGCAGTTCTTC. This translates into CASSGGIDSYNEQFF. This rearrangement joins TRBV5-1 to TRBJ2-1, with D possibly being TRBD2 (6 bases). CDR3 length equals 15 residues. Trimming removed 4 bases at V and 0 bases at J, with 11 bases between. Germline lookup yields CDR1 SGHRS and CDR2 YFSETQ.